This T cell receptor beta chain was sequenced in a study of identical twins. Study observations and caveats: Cross-sectional statistical analysis was relied on for the conclusions, without the same donors being followed. Those out-of-frame alpha sequences shared by twins showed an excess of low generation probability. The presence of invariant MAIT and iNKT cells could partly confound analyses of zero-insertion sequences.

This clonotype showed up just a few times. Antigen unknown. The CDR3 loop spans 17 amino acids. The trim removed 8 bases at V and 4 bases at J, leaving 14 bases unmatched. Germline V gene sequence: CDR1 MNHEY, CDR2 SMNVEV (reference sequence). In TCRdb, the 5' RACE reads were re-called with MiXCR into one record per CDR3 protein. The profile shows around 1.7 million distinct CDR3 sequences, about 32% of them singletons. The J gene is TRBJ2-6, the V gene TRBV27; 7 bases line up with TRBD1. This TCR came from a newborn girl in good health. The specimen sequenced was cord blood. CDR3 nucleotides: TGTGCCAGCGCGCAGACAGGGATGAGGTCCGGGGCCAACGTCCTGACTTTC. Residues: CASAQTGMRSGANVLTF.